Below are 18 T cell receptor beta chains sequenced from a single sample in a study of shared clonotypes between healthy human individuals. This table comes from immunoSEQ multiplex PCR, and its TCRdb copy is limited to in-frame clones, with some not included. The repertoire holds some 510,000 clones, with about four fifths as singletons. What was sequenced was PBMCs. The receptors come from a woman in her thirties or forties in good health. Some clones in this sample may be carry-over from other donors' samples.

This chain uses TRBV7-9 with TRBJ2-7; D gene ambiguous. Germline-derived CDR1 and CDR2 are SEHNR and FQNEAQ (reference sequence). This CDR3 comprises 13 residues. Between the trimmed V and J ends, which lost 2 bases and 6 bases, there was a span of 11 bases. The chain's CDR3 is CASSLSPPGEQYF. As DNA, the CDR3 is TGTGCCAGCAGCTTATCCCCCCCAGGCGAGCAGTACTTC.

This chain links TRBV5-6 with TRBJ1-4, with D unclear. The CDR3 is made up of 14 amino acids. V was pared by 0 bases and J by 4 bases, with 7 bases between. In germline, CDR1 is SGHDT, CDR2 YYEEEE. CDR3 sequence: CASSLVAVNEKLFF. Here the CDR3 DNA reads TGTGCCAGCAGCTTGGTGGCAGTTAATGAAAAACTGTTTTTT. The full variable domain, rest sourced from reference TRBV5-6 and TRBJ1-4, is DAGVTQSPTHLIKTRGQQVTLRCSPKSGHDTVSWYQQALGQGPQFIFQYYEEEERQRGNFPDRFSGHQFPNYSSELNVNALLLGDSALYLCASSLVAVNEKLFFGSGTQLSVL.

J is TRBJ1-4 and V is TRBV4-2; 7 bases are shared with TRBD1. In germline, CDR1 is LGHNA, CDR2 YNFKEQ. CDR3 length: 16 residues. V shed 3 bases, J shed 5 bases, and the junction held 9 bases outside the gene matches. The CDR3 DNA follows: TGTGCCAGCAGCCAGCTCGCGGGACAGTCGAATGAAAAACTGTTTTTT. Protein product: CASSQLAGQSNEKLFF.

The chain joins TRBV10-3 to TRBJ2-7; D gene uncertain. Trimming took 1 base from V and 4 from J, leaving 14 bases between them. Germline assignment: CDR1 ENHRY and CDR2 SYGVKD. There are 15 residues in the CDR3. The CDR3 loop is CAISELAPRNYEQYF. In nucleotides, the CDR3 is TGTGCCATCAGTGAGTTAGCTCCCCGGAATTACGAGCAGTACTTC.

The chain couples TRBV4-1 to TRBJ1-5; 8 bases align to TRBD1. Germline CDR1 is MGHRA and CDR2 is YSYEKL. The junction had 9 bases not matched to a gene; V was cut back by 7 bases and J by 4 bases. The CDR3 runs 15 residues. The DNA for the CDR3 is TGCGCCAGCACCTCGACAGGGGCGGCAAATCAGCCCCAGCATTTT. Translating gives CASTSTGAANQPQHF.

V is TRBV5-1 and J is TRBJ2-7, with 8 bases that match TRBD1. CDR3 length equals 17 residues. J gave up 0 bases and V 2 bases, and 10 bases lay outside the gene matches. Per germline, CDR1 SGHRS and CDR2 YFSETQ. CDR3 sequence reads: CASSFLSPGTGSYEQYF. The CDR3 DNA is TGCGCCAGCAGCTTCCTATCACCGGGGACAGGCTCCTACGAGCAGTACTTC.

V gene TRBV6-1 combines with J gene TRBJ2-5, with D maybe TRBD1 (6 bases). The J call is doubtful: the DNA matches TRBJ2-7 better. Per the germline V gene, CDR1 is MNHNS and CDR2 is SASEGT. The CDR3 is made up of 15 amino acids. CDR3 sequence: CASSEAAGTRSEQYF. CDR3 sequence (DNA): TGTGCCAGCAGTGAAGCGGCCGGGACAAGAAGCGAGCAGTACTTC.

A single count supports this clone. The gene calls are TRBV7-2 and TRBJ1-2, with D perhaps matching TRBD1 (5 bases). V was pared by 1 base and J by 7 bases, with 19 bases between. Germline loops: CDR1 SGHTA, CDR2 FQGNSA. The CDR3 sequence is 16 residues long. The CDR3 loop is CASSLGPPSGYSGYTF. DNA of the CDR3: TGTGCCAGCAGCTTAGGGCCCCCTTCAGGGTATTCTGGCTACACCTTC. Using reference TRBV7-2 and TRBJ1-2 for the parts outside the CDR3, the full variable domain is GAGVSQSPSNKVTEKGKDVELRCDPISGHTALYWYRQSLGQGLEFLIYFQGNSAPDKSGLPSDRFSAERTGGSVSTLTIQRTQQEDSAVYLCASSLGPPSGYSGYTFGSGTRLTVV.

The chain has TRBV7-9 and TRBJ1-4; 9 bases agree with TRBD1. J lost 8 bases, V lost 3 bases, and 7 bases had no gene match. The CDR3 extends over 15 amino acids. Looked up from germline, CDR1 is SEHNR and CDR2 is FQNEAQ (reference sequence). Here the CDR3 DNA reads TGTGCCAGCAGCTTGACAGGGGGAAAGGGGGAAAAACTGTTTTTT. It codes for CASSLTGGKGEKLFF.

V usage is TRBV4-1 and J usage is TRBJ1-1; 11 bases agree with TRBD1. The CDR3 is 18 residues long. With 6 bases clipped from V and 4 bases from J, the junction kept 16 bases outside the gene matches. Germline assignment: CDR1 MGHRA and CDR2 YSYEKL. CDR3 sequence (DNA): TGCGCCAGCAGACACGTGGTAGGACAGGGGGCGCGGGCCACTGAAGCTTTCTTT. Protein product: CASRHVVGQGARATEAFF.

The chain combines TRBV28 with TRBJ2-4; maybe TRBD1 (6 bases). The V and J ends lost 6 bases and 3 bases respectively, with 12 bases between them. CDR3 length equals 14 residues. The germline V gene has CDR1 MDHEN and CDR2 SYDVKM. The DNA for the CDR3 is TGTGCCAGCAGCCCACAGGGAGACAAAAACATTCAGTACTTC. Translating gives CASSPQGDKNIQYF.

CDR3 amino acids: CASSLGGKTSGMLQYF. The CDR3 nucleotides are TGTGCCAGCAGCTTAGGTGGGAAGACTAGCGGGATGTTGCAGTATTTT. The chain employs TRBV7-3 and TRBJ2-3; 11 nucleotides agree with TRBD2. The germline V gene has CDR1 SGHTA and CDR2 FQGTGA. Losses at the gene ends were 2 bases for V and 11 bases for J; bases not matched to a gene: 12. The CDR3 consists of 16 residues.

The chain carries TRBV28 and TRBJ2-7, with D perhaps TRBD1 (5 bases). Germline V gene sequence: CDR1 MDHEN, CDR2 SYDVKM. CDR3 length equals 15 residues. V shed 5 bases and J shed 0 bases, with 14 bases lying between them. CDR3 amino acids: CASSPSGHRSYEQYF. The CDR3 DNA reads TGTGCCAGCAGTCCCTCCGGACACCGCTCCTACGAGCAGTACTTC.

The rearrangement uses TRBV10-2 and TRBJ2-5; 9 bases match TRBD1. The V gene's germline CDR1 is WSHSY and CDR2 SAAADI. The V segment lost 1 base and the J segment 7 bases; nucleotides outside the gene matches: 4. The CDR3 sequence is 14 residues long. This chain's CDR3 is CASSEWTGDGTQYF. The CDR3 DNA follows: TGCGCCAGCAGTGAGTGGACAGGGGATGGGACCCAGTACTTC.

Comment on this clone: Distinct nucleotide sequences in the sample also encode this CDR3. V is TRBV19 and J is TRBJ1-1, with TRBD1 as a possible D gene (6 bases). The CDR3 has 13 residues. CDR1 LNHDA and CDR2 SQIVND come from the germline V gene (reference sequence). The germline V and J ends were trimmed by 5 bases and 1 base, with 8 bases remaining between them. CDR3 bases: TGTGCCAGTAGTCGCAGGGGGAACACTGAAGCTTTCTTT. Encoded protein: CASSRRGNTEAFF.

The rearrangement uses TRBV5-1 and TRBJ2-3; the match to TRBD2 covers 7 bases. With V trimmed by 0 bases and J by 3 bases, 4 bases remained unmatched. In germline, CDR1 is SGHRS, CDR2 YFSETQ. The CDR3 is made up of 15 amino acids. The CDR3 spells CASSLAAGMTDTQYF. The CDR3 DNA sequence: TGCGCCAGCAGCTTGGCAGCGGGGATGACAGATACGCAGTATTTT.

With regard to this clone: A read error is the likely source, as a far larger clone sits one nucleotide away. At the DNA level, this CDR3 is encoded by other sequences in the same sample as well. The rearrangement links TRBV7-9 to TRBJ1-1; no definite D call. CDR3 length: 13 residues. Germline assignment: CDR1 SEHNR and CDR2 FQNEAQ (reference sequence). CDR3 in DNA: TGTGCCAGCAGCTTAGTTGAGAACACTGAAGCTTTCTTC. This sequence encodes CASSLVENTEAFF.

The CDR3 protein is CAWRGRANYGYTF. The CDR3 DNA follows: TGTGCCTGGAGAGGGCGAGCTAACTATGGCTACACCTTC. This chain links TRBV30 with TRBJ1-2; D gene unclear. Trimming pared 3 bases from V and 0 bases from J, leaving 8 bases between. The V gene's germline CDR1 is GTSNPN and CDR2 SVGIG (reference sequence). The CDR3 runs 13 residues.